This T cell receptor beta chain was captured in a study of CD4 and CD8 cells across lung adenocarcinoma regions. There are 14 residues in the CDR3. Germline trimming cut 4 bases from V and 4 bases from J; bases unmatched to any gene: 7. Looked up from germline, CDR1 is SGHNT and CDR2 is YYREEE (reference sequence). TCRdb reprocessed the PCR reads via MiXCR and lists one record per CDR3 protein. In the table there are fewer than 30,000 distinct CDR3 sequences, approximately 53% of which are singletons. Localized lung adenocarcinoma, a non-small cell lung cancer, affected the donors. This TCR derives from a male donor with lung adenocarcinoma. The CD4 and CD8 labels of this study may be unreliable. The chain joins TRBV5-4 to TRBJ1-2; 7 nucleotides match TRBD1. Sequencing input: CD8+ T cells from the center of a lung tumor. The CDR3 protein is CASSPRDSFYGYTF. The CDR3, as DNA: TGTGCCAGCAGCCCAAGGGACAGTTTCTATGGCTACACCTTC. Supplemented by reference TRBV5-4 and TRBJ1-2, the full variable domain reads ETGVTQSPTHLIKTRGQQVTLRCSSQSGHNTVSWYQQALGQGPQFIFQYYREEENGRGNFPPRFSGLQFPNYSSELNVNALELDDSALYLCASSPRDSFYGYTFGSGTRLTVV.